A selection of T cell receptor beta chains follows, all from one sample in a study of vaccination and CD4 T cells after COVID-19. Via MiXCR, TCRdb re-called the PCR reads, giving one row per CDR3 protein. The sample gives fewer than 25,000 distinct CDR3 sequences, about 42% of which show up once; around 6.5% is in the top ten. The antigens these receptors bind are not known. Specimen: CD4+ T cells from blood, cultured in vitro, collected before SARS-CoV-2 vaccination. These TCRs come from a human donor who had recovered from COVID-19. CDR3s include the opening cysteine and the closing phenylalanine or tryptophan. Each record gives: V gene, J gene, D gene, clone size, CDR3 protein, CDR3 DNA. A D gene is named only where the DNA matches it firmly. Clone size is shown for a subset of rows, as once, few, many or a class of expanded clone.

V gene: TRBV6-1
J gene: TRBJ2-7
D gene: .
clone size: .
CDR3 protein: CASSEYYSSPSASYEQYF
CDR3 DNA: TGTGCCAGCAGTGAATACTACTCCTCCCCCTCGGCAAGCTACGAGCAGTACTTC

V gene: TRBV7-2
J gene: TRBJ1-1
D gene: .
clone size: few
CDR3 protein: CASSPLQGRGEAFF
CDR3 DNA: TGTGCCAGCAGCCCCCTACAGGGAAGGGGTGAAGCTTTCTTT

V gene: TRBV7-2
J gene: TRBJ2-7
D gene: TRBD2
clone size: .
CDR3 protein: CASSPRRGGSHEQYF
CDR3 DNA: TGTGCCAGCAGCCCCCGCCGCGGGGGGTCCCACGAGCAGTACTTC

V gene: TRBV28
J gene: TRBJ2-5
D gene: .
clone size: .
CDR3 protein: CASSSPLTGRQETQYF
CDR3 DNA: TGTGCCAGCAGTTCCCCCTTGACAGGGAGGCAAGAGACCCAGTACTTC

V gene: TRBV6-1
J gene: TRBJ1-2
D gene: .
clone size: few
CDR3 protein: CASSEASRARGYTF
CDR3 DNA: TGTGCCAGCAGTGAAGCTTCAAGGGCTCGGGGCTACACCTTC

V gene: TRBV20-1
J gene: TRBJ2-7
D gene: TRBD2
clone size: few
CDR3 protein: CSASSGGKGSYEQYF
CDR3 DNA: TGCAGTGCTTCTAGCGGCGGGAAAGGGTCCTACGAGCAGTACTTC

V gene: TRBV7-7
J gene: TRBJ2-5
D gene: .
clone size: few
CDR3 protein: CASSLGGRAETQYF
CDR3 DNA: TGTGCCAGCAGCTTAGGAGGGCGAGCGGAGACCCAGTACTTC

V gene: TRBV11-3
J gene: TRBJ1-2
D gene: .
clone size: few
CDR3 protein: CASSLGGQGCTF
CDR3 DNA: TGTGCCAGCAGCTTAGGTGGCCAGGGCTGCACCTTC

V gene: TRBV7-2
J gene: TRBJ2-2
D gene: .
clone size: few
CDR3 protein: CASSPPANTGELFF
CDR3 DNA: TGTGCCAGCAGCCCACCCGCGAACACCGGGGAGCTGTTTTTT

V gene: TRBV19
J gene: TRBJ1-2
D gene: .
clone size: .
CDR3 protein: CASSRETNYGYTF
CDR3 DNA: TGTGCCAGTAGTAGAGAGACAAACTATGGCTACACCTTC

V gene: TRBV2
J gene: TRBJ2-2
D gene: .
clone size: .
CDR3 protein: CASSVNRPNTGELFF
CDR3 DNA: TGTGCCAGCAGTGTTAACAGGCCGAACACCGGGGAGCTGTTTTTT

V gene: TRBV7-9
J gene: TRBJ1-1
D gene: TRBD1
clone size: few
CDR3 protein: CASSPPYRTGGRTEAFF
CDR3 DNA: TGTGCCAGCAGCCCACCGTATCGGACAGGGGGCCGGACTGAAGCTTTCTTT

V gene: TRBV6-1
J gene: TRBJ1-1
D gene: .
clone size: .
CDR3 protein: CASSPRQANNTEAFF
CDR3 DNA: TGTGCCAGCAGTCCACGACAGGCCAATAACACTGAAGCTTTCTTT

V gene: TRBV7-9
J gene: TRBJ2-2
D gene: TRBD2
clone size: .
CDR3 protein: CASSLTAGVAGELFF
CDR3 DNA: TGTGCCAGCAGCTTAACAGCGGGAGTGGCCGGGGAGCTGTTTTTT

V gene: TRBV20-1
J gene: TRBJ2-2
D gene: .
clone size: .
CDR3 protein: CSARDLTGETGELFF
CDR3 DNA: TGCAGTGCTAGAGATCTCACGGGGGAAACCGGGGAGCTGTTTTTT

V gene: TRBV6-1
J gene: TRBJ1-2
D gene: .
clone size: few
CDR3 protein: CASGIFGTTNYGYTF
CDR3 DNA: TGTGCCAGCGGAATCTTCGGGACTACTAACTATGGCTACACCTTC

V gene: TRBV6-5
J gene: TRBJ1-5
D gene: TRBD1
clone size: few
CDR3 protein: CASSSDRAGQPQHF
CDR3 DNA: TGTGCCAGCAGTTCAGACAGGGCGGGACAGCCCCAGCATTTT

V gene: TRBV6-2/TRBV6-3
J gene: TRBJ1-1
D gene: .
clone size: .
CDR3 protein: CASSYSMNTEAFF
CDR3 DNA: TGTGCCAGCAGTTATTCGATGAACACTGAAGCTTTCTTT

V gene: TRBV5-1
J gene: TRBJ2-5
D gene: TRBD1
clone size: .
CDR3 protein: CASSPGTGGGRETQYF
CDR3 DNA: TGCGCCAGCAGCCCCGGGACAGGGGGTGGAAGAGAGACCCAGTACTTC

V gene: TRBV7-2
J gene: TRBJ1-1
D gene: TRBD1
clone size: .
CDR3 protein: CASSLVGTGLTEAFF
CDR3 DNA: TGTGCCAGCAGCTTAGTGGGGACAGGGCTCACTGAAGCTTTCTTT

V gene: TRBV18
J gene: TRBJ1-5
D gene: .
clone size: .
CDR3 protein: CASSPEGDQPQHF
CDR3 DNA: TGTGCCAGCTCACCAGAAGGTGATCAGCCCCAGCATTTT

V gene: TRBV2
J gene: TRBJ2-5
D gene: TRBD1
clone size: .
CDR3 protein: CASRRGQQETQYF
CDR3 DNA: TGTGCCAGCAGGAGGGGACAGCAAGAGACCCAGTACTTC

V gene: TRBV6-2/TRBV6-3
J gene: TRBJ2-4
D gene: TRBD1
clone size: once
CDR3 protein: CASSYGTGPKNIQYF
CDR3 DNA: TGTGCCAGCAGTTACGGGACAGGACCCAAAAACATTCAGTACTTC

V gene: TRBV12-3/TRBV12-4
J gene: TRBJ2-3
D gene: .
clone size: few
CDR3 protein: CASSLRRSSTDTQYF
CDR3 DNA: TGTGCCAGCAGTTTGAGGCGCTCTAGCACAGATACGCAGTATTTT

V gene: TRBV7-2
J gene: TRBJ2-4
D gene: TRBD2
clone size: few
CDR3 protein: CASSLNRPGGGNIQYF
CDR3 DNA: TGTGCCAGCAGCTTAAATAGACCCGGGGGGGGAAACATTCAGTACTTC

V gene: TRBV10-3
J gene: TRBJ1-2
D gene: TRBD1
clone size: few
CDR3 protein: CAISDPGQGSSYGYTF
CDR3 DNA: TGTGCCATCAGTGACCCGGGACAGGGATCAAGCTATGGCTACACCTTC

V gene: TRBV6-2/TRBV6-3
J gene: TRBJ2-3
D gene: TRBD1
clone size: .
CDR3 protein: CASSYQGQGTDTQYF
CDR3 DNA: TGTGCCAGCAGTTACCAGGGACAGGGCACAGATACGCAGTATTTT

V gene: TRBV20-1
J gene: TRBJ1-1
D gene: TRBD1
clone size: few
CDR3 protein: CSGTGPMNTEAFF
CDR3 DNA: TGCAGCGGGACAGGACCCATGAACACTGAAGCTTTCTTT

V gene: TRBV6-2/TRBV6-3
J gene: TRBJ2-7
D gene: .
clone size: .
CDR3 protein: CASSSGRRYEQYF
CDR3 DNA: TGTGCCAGCAGTTCCGGCAGGCGCTACGAGCAGTACTTC

V gene: TRBV2
J gene: TRBJ2-7
D gene: .
clone size: .
CDR3 protein: CASSSDSYEQYF
CDR3 DNA: TGTGCCAGCAGTAGCGACAGCTACGAGCAGTACTTC

V gene: TRBV6-2/TRBV6-3
J gene: TRBJ2-3
D gene: .
clone size: few
CDR3 protein: CASSYSLFPQYF
CDR3 DNA: TGTGCCAGCAGTTACAGCCTTTTTCCGCAGTATTTT

V gene: TRBV19
J gene: TRBJ2-7
D gene: TRBD1
clone size: few
CDR3 protein: CASKRWTGNNEQYF
CDR3 DNA: TGTGCCAGTAAGAGGTGGACAGGGAACAACGAGCAGTACTTC

V gene: TRBV11-3
J gene: TRBJ1-1
D gene: TRBD1
clone size: .
CDR3 protein: CASSPGQGARYTEAFF
CDR3 DNA: TGTGCCAGCAGCCCGGGACAGGGGGCTCGATACACTGAAGCTTTCTTT

V gene: TRBV6-2/TRBV6-3
J gene: TRBJ1-1
D gene: .
clone size: few
CDR3 protein: CASKLVGPTEAFF
CDR3 DNA: TGTGCCAGCAAGCTCGTGGGGCCCACTGAAGCTTTCTTT

V gene: TRBV20-1
J gene: TRBJ1-4
D gene: .
clone size: once
CDR3 protein: CSARVIQVYSEKLFF
CDR3 DNA: TGCAGTGCTAGGGTAATACAGGTATACAGCGAAAAACTGTTTTTT

V gene: TRBV6-2/TRBV6-3
J gene: TRBJ2-5
D gene: TRBD2
clone size: few
CDR3 protein: CASSSGTSGRHRETQYF
CDR3 DNA: TGTGCCAGCAGTTCCGGGACTAGCGGGAGGCACCGAGAGACCCAGTACTTC

V gene: TRBV5-4
J gene: TRBJ1-2
D gene: .
clone size: .
CDR3 protein: CASSLGHRNNRHYGYTF
CDR3 DNA: TGTGCCAGCAGCTTGGGCCACAGAAACAATCGTCACTATGGCTACACCTTC

V gene: TRBV19
J gene: TRBJ1-5
D gene: .
clone size: few
CDR3 protein: CASSGGVSLLQPQHF
CDR3 DNA: TGTGCCAGTAGTGGGGGGGTTAGCCTCCTTCAGCCCCAGCATTTT

V gene: TRBV24-1
J gene: TRBJ2-7
D gene: TRBD1
clone size: .
CDR3 protein: CATSDPGTGHEDEQYF
CDR3 DNA: TGTGCCACCAGTGACCCAGGGACAGGTCACGAAGACGAGCAGTACTTC

V gene: TRBV7-9
J gene: TRBJ2-2
D gene: .
clone size: .
CDR3 protein: CASSLAGVAGELFF
CDR3 DNA: TGTGCCAGCAGCTTAGCGGGTGTGGCCGGGGAGCTGTTTTTT

V gene: TRBV7-9
J gene: TRBJ1-1
D gene: .
clone size: .
CDR3 protein: CASSSSVNTEAFF
CDR3 DNA: TGTGCCAGCAGCTCCTCAGTCAACACTGAAGCTTTCTTT

V gene: TRBV24-1
J gene: TRBJ2-1
D gene: .
clone size: .
CDR3 protein: CATSDHLDVQETQHF
CDR3 DNA: TGTGCCACCAGTGACCACTTGGACGTTCAAGAGACCCAGCACTTC

V gene: TRBV7-2
J gene: TRBJ2-7
D gene: .
clone size: few
CDR3 protein: CASSVGQNYEQYF
CDR3 DNA: TGTGCCAGCAGCGTAGGACAGAACTACGAGCAGTACTTC

V gene: TRBV5-1
J gene: TRBJ1-1
D gene: .
clone size: .
CDR3 protein: CASSLTGHLNTEAFF
CDR3 DNA: TGCGCCAGCAGTTTAACGGGACACTTGAACACTGAAGCTTTCTTT

V gene: TRBV7-2
J gene: TRBJ1-1
D gene: TRBD1
clone size: .
CDR3 protein: CASSHRTGGRTEAFF
CDR3 DNA: TGTGCCAGCAGCCATAGGACAGGGGGGAGGACTGAAGCTTTCTTT

V gene: TRBV19
J gene: TRBJ1-2
D gene: .
clone size: few
CDR3 protein: CASREGTDYGYTF
CDR3 DNA: TGTGCCAGTAGGGAGGGTACGGACTATGGCTACACCTTC

V gene: TRBV30
J gene: TRBJ1-2
D gene: TRBD1
clone size: .
CDR3 protein: CAWSQGLIGYTF
CDR3 DNA: TGTGCCTGGTCACAGGGGCTAATCGGCTACACCTTC

V gene: TRBV6-2/TRBV6-3
J gene: TRBJ2-7
D gene: .
clone size: few
CDR3 protein: CASSTAYEQYF
CDR3 DNA: TGTGCCAGCAGCACCGCCTACGAGCAGTACTTC

V gene: TRBV28
J gene: TRBJ1-5
D gene: .
clone size: .
CDR3 protein: CASSFRFGYNQPQHF
CDR3 DNA: TGTGCCAGCAGTTTTCGGTTCGGGTACAATCAGCCCCAGCATTTT

V gene: TRBV5-1
J gene: TRBJ1-4
D gene: TRBD1
clone size: once
CDR3 protein: CASSRTGGNEKLFF
CDR3 DNA: TGCGCCAGCAGCCGGACAGGGGGAAATGAAAAACTGTTTTTT

V gene: TRBV9
J gene: TRBJ1-6
D gene: .
clone size: .
CDR3 protein: CASSVANSPLHF
CDR3 DNA: TGTGCCAGCAGCGTAGCAAATTCACCCCTCCACTTT

V gene: TRBV11-2
J gene: TRBJ2-3
D gene: .
clone size: .
CDR3 protein: CASSLAAGPTDTQYF
CDR3 DNA: TGTGCCAGCAGCTTAGCTGCGGGGCCCACAGATACGCAGTATTTT

V gene: TRBV7-9
J gene: TRBJ1-2
D gene: TRBD1
clone size: .
CDR3 protein: CASSLGTGGADGYTF
CDR3 DNA: TGTGCCAGCAGCTTGGGGACAGGGGGCGCGGATGGCTACACCTTC

V gene: TRBV27
J gene: TRBJ2-5
D gene: TRBD2
clone size: .
CDR3 protein: CASTRLAGGSQETQYF
CDR3 DNA: TGTGCCAGCACACGACTAGCGGGAGGATCTCAAGAGACCCAGTACTTC

V gene: TRBV7-9
J gene: TRBJ1-3
D gene: .
clone size: few
CDR3 protein: CASSPPGGPAGNTIYF
CDR3 DNA: TGTGCCAGCAGCCCACCCGGGGGGCCGGCTGGAAACACCATATATTTT

V gene: TRBV19
J gene: TRBJ1-2
D gene: .
clone size: few
CDR3 protein: CASSSSFDGRYYGYTF
CDR3 DNA: TGTGCCAGTAGCTCAAGTTTTGACGGGCGATACTATGGCTACACCTTC

V gene: TRBV19
J gene: TRBJ2-6
D gene: .
clone size: .
CDR3 protein: CASSIEWGANVLTF
CDR3 DNA: TGTGCCAGTAGTATTGAGTGGGGGGCCAACGTCCTGACTTTC

V gene: TRBV6-2/TRBV6-3
J gene: TRBJ2-5
D gene: .
clone size: .
CDR3 protein: CARKSGSSSQETQYF
CDR3 DNA: TGTGCCAGGAAGTCGGGCAGTAGTTCCCAAGAGACCCAGTACTTC

V gene: TRBV19
J gene: TRBJ1-5
D gene: .
clone size: few
CDR3 protein: CASSNRVNKYQPQHF
CDR3 DNA: TGTGCCAGTAGTAATCGTGTCAACAAATATCAGCCCCAGCATTTT